This T cell receptor (beta chain) was recovered during a study of post-analysis software for immune sequencing data. Worth noting for this clonotype: What it binds is not known.

Carried by the TCR beta cDNA libraries were unique molecular identifiers. TCRdb analysed the PCR reads with MiXCR anew, one entry per CDR3 protein. This sample has hundreds of thousands of distinct CDR3 sequences, with just under 30% found just once. Study-level findings and limits: Roughly 5 TRBV segments, TRBV5-6, TRBV5-1 and TRBV20-1 among them, were found more frequent in patients than controls. Co-batched samples clustered tightly together by F measure. Controls showed significantly higher normalized Chao1 diversity than did multiple sclerosis patients.

This CDR3 spans 14 amino acids. The germline V gene encodes CDR1 MNHEY and CDR2 SVGAGI. Trimming cost V 0 bases and J 3 bases, with 8 bases left between them. The receptor was derived from a girl between 5 and 17 years old with multiple sclerosis. The sequencing input was blood. The chain employs TRBV6-5 and TRBJ1-1, with D perhaps TRBD1 (6 bases). The DNA for the CDR3 is TGTGCCAGCAGTTACTCCGGGGGCTACACTGAAGCTTTCTTT. The encoded protein is CASSYSGGYTEAFF.